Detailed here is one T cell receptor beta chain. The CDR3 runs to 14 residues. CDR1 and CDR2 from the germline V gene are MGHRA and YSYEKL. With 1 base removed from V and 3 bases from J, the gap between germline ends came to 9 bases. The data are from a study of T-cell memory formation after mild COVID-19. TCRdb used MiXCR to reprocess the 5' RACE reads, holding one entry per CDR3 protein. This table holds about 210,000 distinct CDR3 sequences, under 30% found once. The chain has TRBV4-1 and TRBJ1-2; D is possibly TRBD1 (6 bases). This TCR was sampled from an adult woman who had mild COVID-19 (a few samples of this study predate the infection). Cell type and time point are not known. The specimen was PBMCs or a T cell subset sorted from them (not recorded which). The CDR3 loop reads CASSQAGADYGYTF. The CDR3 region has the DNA TGCGCCAGCAGCCAAGCGGGGGCCGACTATGGCTACACCTTC.